These 30 T cell receptor beta chains were all obtained from the same sample, sequenced in a study of cytomegalovirus exposure and HLA in healthy donors. Amplification used 60 Vbeta primers and 13 Jbeta primers. The table came from immunoSEQ multiplex PCR; TCRdb's copy has only in-frame clones and leaves some out. The table has more than 95,000 clones, 65% to 75% seen once. The sequenced sample was PBMCs. These receptors came from a female donor in good health and CMV-seropositive.

The chain recombines TRBV6-5 with TRBJ1-5, with D hard to call. Trimming left V 6 bases short and J 6 bases short, with 12 bases between. This CDR3 is built from 13 residues. Germline loops: CDR1 MNHEY, CDR2 SVGAGI. In DNA, the CDR3 is TGTGCCAGCAGCCTCGACCGGAGTCAGCCCCAGCATTTT. It yields the protein CASSLDRSQPQHF.

This chain links TRBV28 with TRBJ2-7; D perhaps matches TRBD2 (5 bases). Germline loops: CDR1 MDHEN, CDR2 SYDVKM. The CDR3 extends over 11 amino acids. Trimming shortened V by 4 bases and J by 7 bases, and 8 bases separated the two germline ends. The DNA of the CDR3 is TGTGCCAGCAGTTCGGGGTGGGAGCAGTACTTC. Translation gives CASSSGWEQYF.

The rearrangement links TRBV18 to TRBJ2-3, with TRBD2 identical over 8 bases. J gave up 6 bases and V 3 bases, and 2 bases lay outside the gene matches. Germline V lookup: CDR1 KGHSH, CDR2 LQKENI. CDR3 length: 13 amino acids. CDR3 sequence: CASSPPGGDTQYF. The CDR3 bases are TGTGCCAGCTCACCCCCGGGGGGGGATACGCAGTATTTT.

The V call is TRBV27, the J call TRBJ2-7; the match to TRBD1 covers 7 bases. CDR1 MNHEY and CDR2 SMNVEV come from the germline V gene (reference sequence). The CDR3 spans 15 residues. J was trimmed by 6 bases and V by 2 bases; bases with no gene match: 10. The CDR3 nucleotides are TGTGCCAGCAGTTTACGGGACAGTTACTGGGGCGAGCAGTACTTC. It yields the protein CASSLRDSYWGEQYF.

Relative to its sample, this clone is medium-sized. The chain employs TRBV6-1 and TRBJ1-4; tentative D call: TRBD1 (5 bases). Per the germline V gene, CDR1 is MNHNS and CDR2 is SASEGT. V gave up 4 bases and J gave up 8 bases, with 20 bases separating them. CDR3 size: 16 residues. For the CDR3, the DNA is TGTGCCAGCAGTGGCCACCCGCTCGGGAGGGACGAAAAACTGTTTTTT. Protein: CASSGHPLGRDEKLFF.

This clone came up a few times. This chain uses TRBV7-9 with TRBJ1-5, with TRBD1 matching 7 bases. J lost 3 bases, V lost 5 bases, and 7 bases had no gene match. The CDR3 totals 15 residues. The germline V gene encodes CDR1 SEHNR and CDR2 FQNEAQ (reference sequence). Here the CDR3 DNA reads TGTGCCAGCAGCGTGGGACAGTCGATCAATCAGCCCCAGCATTTT. It translates to CASSVGQSINQPQHF.

This chain connects TRBV18 to TRBJ2-7, with 8 bases lining up with TRBD1. The V and J ends lost 2 bases and 7 bases, in that order; junction bases with no gene match: 10. The V gene's germline CDR1 is KGHSH and CDR2 LQKENI. The CDR3 has 15 amino acids. This chain's CDR3 is CASSPARDRPSEQYF. For the CDR3, the DNA is TGTGCCAGCTCACCAGCGCGGGACAGGCCGTCGGAGCAGTACTTC.

The CDR3 DNA follows: TGTGCCATCAGTGGGGGGGGACAAACGGTGGTTCCGAGGGAAGCTTTCTTT. This codes for CAISGGGQTVVPREAFF. The chain recombines TRBV10-3 with TRBJ1-1; tentatively, D is TRBD1 (6 bases). CDR1 is ENHRY and CDR2 is SYGVKD in the germline V gene. The CDR3 totals 17 residues. The V gene lost 4 bases and the J gene lost 8 bases, with 26 bases spanning the gap.

The rearrangement joins TRBV4-2 to TRBJ1-2, with D possibly TRBD1 on 5 matching bases. There are 13 residues in the CDR3. Germline values: CDR1 LGHNA, CDR2 YNFKEQ. V dropped 4 bases and J dropped 1 base, with 7 bases sitting between them. CDR3 bases: TGTGCCAGCAGCCCGACAGTTAACTATGGCTACACCTTC. Its protein is CASSPTVNYGYTF.

CDR3 amino acids: CASSQGRGASGSKETQYF. The CDR3 DNA follows: TGCGCCAGCAGCCAAGGGCGTGGGGCGAGCGGGAGTAAAGAGACCCAGTACTTC. The chain joins TRBV4-1 to TRBJ2-5; 8 bases are a match to TRBD2. The CDR3 is 18 amino acids. Germline trimming cut 1 base from V and 3 bases from J; bases unmatched to any gene: 13. The germline V gene encodes CDR1 MGHRA and CDR2 YSYEKL.

Turning to this clone: Mismatch with germline at one junction end may stem from a read error. The chain recombines TRBV7-7 with TRBJ2-1; D is unclear. This CDR3 has 13 residues. The germline CDR1 and CDR2 sequences are SSHAT and FNYEAQ (reference sequence). The chain's CDR3 is CASSLDGGDEQFF. The CDR3 DNA sequence: TGTGCTAGCAGCTTAGATGGCGGCGATGAGCAGTTCTTC.

This chain uses TRBV9 with TRBJ2-7, with D possibly being TRBD1 (5 bases). Germline-derived CDR1 and CDR2 are SGDLS and YYNGEE. The length of the CDR3 is 14 residues. V lost 0 bases and J lost 2, with 9 bases in between. The CDR3, as DNA: TGTGCCAGCAGCGTAGATCAGGGTACCTACGAGCAGTACTTC. Translation gives CASSVDQGTYEQYF.

This chain connects TRBV5-1 to TRBJ2-1; perhaps TRBD1 as D (5 bases). Germline V gene sequence: CDR1 SGHRS, CDR2 YFSETQ. This CDR3 is built from 13 residues. V lost 4 bases and J 5 bases, leaving 10 bases between the germline ends. The CDR3 DNA is TGCGCCAGCAGCCCAGACAGCCACAATGAGCAGTTCTTC. It codes for CASSPDSHNEQFF. Full variable domain (rest looked up from reference TRBV5-1 and TRBJ2-1): KAGVTQTPRYLIKTRGQQVTLSCSPISGHRSVSWYQQTPGQGLQFLFEYFSETQRNKGNFPGRFSGRQFSNSRSEMNVSTLELGDSALYLCASSPDSHNEQFFGPGTRLTVL.

The chain is built from TRBV10-1 and TRBJ1-2; D might be TRBD1 (5 bases). CDR3 length: 13 amino acids. CDR1 WNHNN and CDR2 SYGVQD come from the germline V gene (reference sequence). V was trimmed by 5 bases and J by 5 bases, leaving 12 bases between them. CDR3 residues: CASSPGQTYGYTF. As DNA, the CDR3 is TGCGCCAGCAGTCCTGGACAAACGTATGGCTACACCTTC.

V is TRBV7-8 and J is TRBJ1-1; TRBD1 matches at 11 bases. Looked up from germline, CDR1 is SGHVS and CDR2 is FQNEAQ. This CDR3 region has 15 residues. V lost 2 bases and J lost 7; bases outside the gene matches: 6. The CDR3 protein is CASSLIGQGASEAFF. For the CDR3, the DNA is TGTGCCAGCAGCTTAATCGGACAGGGGGCAAGTGAAGCTTTCTTT.

V gene TRBV9 combines with J gene TRBJ2-5; 9 bases agree with TRBD1. This CDR3 comprises 15 residues. Unmatched junction bases numbered 7, after V lost 2 bases and J lost 5 bases. The germline V gene encodes CDR1 SGDLS and CDR2 YYNGEE. The DNA for the CDR3 is TGTGCCAGCAGCGTGTTGACAGGGGGTTGGGAGACCCAGTACTTC. Translated, it gives CASSVLTGGWETQYF.

The chain uses TRBV4-1 and TRBJ2-7; TRBD1 agrees at 9 bases. The CDR3 totals 14 residues. Per the germline V gene, CDR1 is MGHRA and CDR2 is YSYEKL. Trimming at V came to 5 bases and at J to 0 bases, leaving 2 bases not matched to a gene. CDR3 nucleotides: TGCGCCAGCAGCGACAGGGGGAGCTCCTACGAGCAGTACTTC. It encodes CASSDRGSSYEQYF.

The chain couples TRBV9 to TRBJ2-1; 12 bases line up with TRBD2. The germline V gene encodes CDR1 SGDLS and CDR2 YYNGEE. The CDR3 sequence is 16 residues long. Losses at the gene ends were 2 bases for V and 8 bases for J; bases not matched to a gene: 8. Written as DNA, the CDR3 is TGTGCCAGCAGCGTGGCAGGACTAGCGGGAAGGGATGAGCAGTTCTTC. This encodes CASSVAGLAGRDEQFF. The entire variable domain, with the rest obtained from reference TRBV9 and TRBJ2-1, is as follows: DSGVTQTPKHLITATGQRVTLRCSPRSGDLSVYWYQQSLDQGLQFLIQYYNGEERAKGNILERFSAQQFPDLHSELNLSSLELGDSALYFCASSVAGLAGRDEQFFGPGTRLTVL.

J is TRBJ2-3 and V is TRBV18, with 10 nucleotides matching TRBD2. This CDR3 comprises 15 residues. Germline V CDR1 and CDR2: KGHSH, LQKENI. The J segment lost 6 bases and the V segment lost 3 bases, leaving 6 bases of the junction unmatched. CDR3 DNA: TGTGCCAGCTCACCCCCTAGCGGGAGTGGCGATACGCAGTATTTT. It codes for CASSPPSGSGDTQYF.

The V call is TRBV7-2, the J call TRBJ2-3; 7 nucleotides agree with TRBD1. The CDR3 runs 14 residues. After removal of 2 bases from V and 6 bases from J, the junction contained 5 bases not matched to a gene. Germline V gene lookup returns CDR1 SGHTA and CDR2 FQGNSA. The CDR3 sequence: CASSLLTGADTQYF. CDR3 in DNA: TGTGCCAGCAGCTTACTCACAGGGGCCGATACGCAGTATTTT.

This clone was seen only once. J is TRBJ1-1 and V is TRBV30; D is unclear. Germline lookup yields CDR1 GTSNPN and CDR2 SVGIG (reference sequence). Deletions cut 0 bases from V and 6 bases from J, with 14 bases between. The CDR3 runs to 14 residues. In DNA, the CDR3 is TGTGCCTGGAGTGTACGAGGTAGCTCCGCTGAAGCTTTCTTT. This encodes CAWSVRGSSAEAFF.

This clone was recorded only once. The rearrangement uses TRBV5-4 and TRBJ2-5, with 7 bases aligning to TRBD2. Trimming took 1 base from V and 7 from J; bases not matched to a gene: 13. CDR1 and CDR2 from the germline V gene are SGHNT and YYREEE (reference sequence). The CDR3 consists of 16 residues. CDR3 protein: CASSLNTGVTGGTQYF. DNA of the CDR3: TGTGCCAGCAGCTTGAATACGGGAGTGACGGGGGGGACCCAGTACTTC.

The rearrangement joins TRBV6-5 to TRBJ1-4; 7 bases agree with TRBD1. The germline V gene encodes CDR1 MNHEY and CDR2 SVGAGI. The CDR3 is made up of 15 amino acids. J gave up 5 bases and V 0 bases, and 3 bases lay outside the gene matches. Here the CDR3 reads CASSYSSGGNEKLFF. Written as DNA, the CDR3 is TGTGCCAGCAGTTACTCGTCAGGGGGGAATGAAAAACTGTTTTTT.

In DNA, the CDR3 is TGTGCCAGCAGCTTGTTTTCCAGGGAAGAGACCCAGTACTTC. It translates to CASSLFSREETQYF. V usage is TRBV5-4 and J usage is TRBJ2-5, with D tentatively TRBD1 (5 bases). This CDR3 comprises 14 residues. The V end was cut by 1 base, the J end by 3 bases, with 10 bases between. The germline V gene has CDR1 SGHNT and CDR2 YYREEE (reference sequence).

The chain recombines TRBV27 with TRBJ2-7; no clear D gene. Germline lookup yields CDR1 MNHEY and CDR2 SMNVEV (reference sequence). V lost 3 bases and J lost 0, with 6 bases in between. The CDR3 consists of 13 residues. CDR3 sequence: CASSFMSSYEQYF. The DNA for the CDR3 is TGTGCCAGCAGTTTTATGAGCTCCTACGAGCAGTACTTC.

The rearrangement links TRBV29-1 to TRBJ2-3; maybe TRBD1 (5 bases). Germline V CDR1 and CDR2: SQVTM, ANQGSEA. The V end lost 6 bases, the J end lost 5 bases, and 18 bases lay between the germline ends. The CDR3 extends over 14 amino acids. The CDR3 sequence is CSVPTPPGLDTQYF. The CDR3 DNA reads as TGCAGCGTCCCGACTCCCCCAGGGTTAGATACGCAGTATTTT.

A few counts support this clone. This rearrangement joins TRBV5-6 to TRBJ2-1; D gene unclear. The CDR3 contains 11 residues. Trimming removed 2 bases from V and 10 bases from J, with 7 bases in between. Germline-derived CDR1 and CDR2 are SGHDT and YYEEEE. CDR3 sequence (DNA): TGTGCCAGCAGCTTATCCCCGGAGCAGTTCTTC. Its protein product is CASSLSPEQFF.

The rearrangement links TRBV7-8 to TRBJ2-1; 8 bases map to TRBD1. Germline CDR1 reads SGHVS; CDR2 reads FQNEAQ. The V segment lost 5 bases and the J segment 8 bases; nucleotides outside the gene matches: 11. This CDR3 contains 15 residues. The CDR3 reads CASSRTGTGGYEQFF. The DNA of the CDR3 is TGTGCCAGCAGCAGGACCGGGACAGGTGGCTATGAGCAGTTCTTC.

This chain joins TRBV4-2 and TRBJ1-1, with a weak D call TRBD1 (5 bases). This CDR3 region has 14 residues. CDR1 is LGHNA, CDR2 YNFKEQ, per germline. V was pared by 1 base and J by 7 bases, with 13 bases between. This chain's CDR3 is CASSQASGGSEAFF. CDR3 DNA sequence: TGTGCCAGCAGCCAAGCCTCGGGGGGTAGTGAAGCTTTCTTT.

A few counts support this clone. The V and J genes are TRBV6-5 and TRBJ2-1; 7 bases map to TRBD2. The CDR3 covers 15 residues. Germline values: CDR1 MNHEY, CDR2 SVGAGI. J gave up 4 bases and V 2 bases, and 5 bases lay outside the gene matches. CDR3 region: CASSYAQRGYNEQFF. CDR3 nucleotide sequence: TGTGCCAGCAGTTACGCCCAGCGGGGTTACAATGAGCAGTTCTTC.